This T cell receptor beta chain stems from a study of blood T cell repertoires in COVID-19. The Seattle patients, enrolled during active infection, were followed longitudinally. The ends were cut back, 4 bases at V and 1 base at J, with 7 bases in the middle. This CDR3 has 13 residues. From germline, CDR1 is LGHDT and CDR2 YNNKEL (reference sequence). As processed by the authors: For nucleated cells, counts were estimated from reference gene primer amplification. Method: immunoSEQ multiplex PCR; TCRdb's copy keeps in-frame clones and lacks some. That table gives V, J and clone size, and the DNA gave D and trimming. The data show tens of thousands of clones, with 70% to 90% seen just once and around 30% held by the top ten.

The TCR was taken from a woman of 80 years or more with COVID-19, enrolled during active disease. The chain recombines TRBV3-1 (or the pseudogene TRBV3-2) with TRBJ1-1; D is uncertain. The sample comprised peripheral blood. The CDR3 here is CASSPLRNTEAFF. CDR3 DNA sequence: TGTGCCAGCAGCCCTCTCCGGAACACTGAAGCTTTCTTT.